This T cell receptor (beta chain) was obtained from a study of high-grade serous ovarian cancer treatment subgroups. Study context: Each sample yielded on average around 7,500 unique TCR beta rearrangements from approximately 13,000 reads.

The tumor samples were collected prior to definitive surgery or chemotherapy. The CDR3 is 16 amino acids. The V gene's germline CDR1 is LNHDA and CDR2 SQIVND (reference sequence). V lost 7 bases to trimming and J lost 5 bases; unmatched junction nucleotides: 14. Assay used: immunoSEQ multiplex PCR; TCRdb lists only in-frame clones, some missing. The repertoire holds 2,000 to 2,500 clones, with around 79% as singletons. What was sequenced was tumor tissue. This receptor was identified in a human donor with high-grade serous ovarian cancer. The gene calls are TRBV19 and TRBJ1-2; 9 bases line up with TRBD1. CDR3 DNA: TGTGCCAGTACCCGGCTCGGGGGACAGGGAAGTTATGGCTACACCTTC. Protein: CASTRLGGQGSYGYTF.